This T cell receptor beta chain was captured in a study of HIV-infected patients and healthy controls. TCRdb itself ran the 5' RACE reads through MiXCR, one entry per CDR3 protein. The sample consists of approximately 67,000 distinct CDR3 sequences, 15% to 20% of them appearing once. This clonotype was detected only a few times. CDR3 length: 14 residues. Trimming took off 2 bases at V and 1 base at J, with 9 bases between the two ends. CDR1 and CDR2 (germline): SNHLY, FYNNEI. The sequenced material came from CD4+ T cells from blood. This sequence originates from a human donor in good health. The J gene is TRBJ2-7, the V gene TRBV2; D remains unclear. The CDR3 reads CASSESLGSYEQYF. CDR3 sequence (DNA): TGTGCCAGCAGTGAAAGTCTGGGATCCTACGAGCAGTACTTC.